Listed below are T cell receptor beta chains from one sample, sequenced in a study of blood T cells in healthy people across ages. TCRdb reprocessed the 5' RACE reads with MiXCR, giving one entry per CDR3 protein. Among about 1.6 million distinct CDR3 sequences listed, approximately 32% were seen once. Material: blood. These receptors originate from a woman aged 25 to 45 in good health. Each CDR3 is given with its conserved first and last residue. D genes are given only for firm matches. The size field is filled for only some rows; it gives once, few, many or a size class.

cdr3_aa: CASSRGQGGTGELFF
cdr3_nt: TGTGCCAGCAGCCGCGGGCAGGGCGGGACCGGGGAGCTGTTTTTT
clone_size: -
j_call: TRBJ2-2
v_call: TRBV21-1
cdr3_length: 15
d_call: -

cdr3_aa: CASSRTSGGSQETQYF
cdr3_nt: TGTGCCAGCAGCAGGACTAGCGGGGGGTCTCAAGAGACCCAGTACTTC
clone_size: many
j_call: TRBJ2-5
v_call: TRBV7-2
cdr3_length: 16
d_call: TRBD2

cdr3_aa: CASKSFSSNQPQHF
cdr3_nt: TGTGCCAGCAAGTCGTTTAGTTCCAATCAGCCCCAGCATTTT
clone_size: -
j_call: TRBJ1-5
v_call: TRBV6-5
cdr3_length: 14
d_call: -

cdr3_aa: CASSLIEGARNQPQHF
cdr3_nt: TGTGCCAGCAGCTTGATCGAGGGGGCGCGGAATCAGCCCCAGCATTTT
clone_size: -
j_call: TRBJ1-5
v_call: TRBV5-6
cdr3_length: 16
d_call: TRBD1

cdr3_aa: CASSPRTGVDEQFF
cdr3_nt: TGTGCCAGCAGCCCTAGGACAGGGGTCGATGAGCAGTTCTTC
clone_size: -
j_call: TRBJ2-1
v_call: TRBV27
cdr3_length: 14
d_call: TRBD1

cdr3_aa: CVWRGQGSYEQYF
cdr3_nt: TGTGTCTGGAGAGGACAGGGCTCCTACGAGCAGTACTTC
clone_size: -
j_call: TRBJ2-7
v_call: TRBV30
cdr3_length: 13
d_call: TRBD1

cdr3_aa: CASSPGRGVMRTEAFF
cdr3_nt: TGTGCCAGCTCACCGGGCAGGGGAGTGATGAGAACTGAAGCTTTCTTT
clone_size: few
j_call: TRBJ1-1
v_call: TRBV18
cdr3_length: 16
d_call: -

cdr3_aa: CSAVSFGTQYF
cdr3_nt: TGCAGTGCTGTAAGTTTTGGTACGCAGTATTTT
clone_size: -
j_call: TRBJ2-3
v_call: TRBV20-1
cdr3_length: 11
d_call: -

cdr3_aa: CASSYRAGGFDEQFF
cdr3_nt: TGTGCCAGCAGTTACCGGGCGGGAGGGTTCGATGAGCAGTTCTTC
clone_size: -
j_call: TRBJ2-1
v_call: TRBV6-5
cdr3_length: 15
d_call: TRBD2

cdr3_aa: CASSVNRQPFSYNEQFF
cdr3_nt: TGTGCCAGCAGTGTAAACAGACAGCCTTTCTCCTACAATGAGCAGTTCTTC
clone_size: -
j_call: TRBJ2-1
v_call: TRBV6-1
cdr3_length: 17
d_call: -

cdr3_aa: CASRDTETYNSPLHF
cdr3_nt: TGTGCCAGTAGAGATACCGAGACCTATAATTCACCCCTCCACTTT
clone_size: -
j_call: TRBJ1-6
v_call: TRBV19
cdr3_length: 15
d_call: -

cdr3_aa: CASSQPGGPSGEQYF
cdr3_nt: TGCGCCAGCAGCCAACCGGGAGGGCCTTCCGGCGAGCAGTACTTC
clone_size: once
j_call: TRBJ2-7
v_call: TRBV4-1
cdr3_length: 15
d_call: TRBD2

cdr3_aa: CASSLVGTGATYEQYF
cdr3_nt: TGTGCCAGCAGCTTAGTGGGGACAGGGGCAACCTACGAGCAGTACTTC
clone_size: few
j_call: TRBJ2-7
v_call: TRBV7-3
cdr3_length: 16
d_call: TRBD1

cdr3_aa: CSAHDGLAADNEQFF
cdr3_nt: TGCAGTGCCCATGATGGACTAGCGGCCGACAATGAGCAGTTCTTC
clone_size: few
j_call: TRBJ2-1
v_call: TRBV20-1
cdr3_length: 15
d_call: TRBD2

cdr3_aa: CASSLGGRLYQETQYF
cdr3_nt: TGTGCCAGCAGCTTGGGGGGGCGATTGTACCAAGAGACCCAGTACTTC
clone_size: -
j_call: TRBJ2-5
v_call: TRBV5-6
cdr3_length: 16
d_call: -

cdr3_aa: CSVEDLGTNVSSETQYF
cdr3_nt: TGCAGCGTTGAAGATCTTGGGACTAACGTGTCCTCTGAGACCCAGTACTTC
clone_size: few
j_call: TRBJ2-5
v_call: TRBV29-1
cdr3_length: 17
d_call: TRBD2

cdr3_aa: CASSEPTGLRTDTQYF
cdr3_nt: TGCGCCAGCAGTGAGCCCACGGGTCTCCGCACAGATACGCAGTATTTT
clone_size: -
j_call: TRBJ2-3
v_call: TRBV10-1
cdr3_length: 16
d_call: -

cdr3_aa: CASSETAGGRGTQYF
cdr3_nt: TGTGCCAGCAGTGAAACAGCGGGGGGGCGAGGTACGCAGTATTTT
clone_size: -
j_call: TRBJ2-3
v_call: TRBV2
cdr3_length: 15
d_call: TRBD2

cdr3_aa: CASSQEGDATNEKLFF
cdr3_nt: TGCGCCAGCAGCCAAGAAGGGGATGCAACTAATGAAAAACTGTTTTTT
clone_size: few
j_call: TRBJ1-4
v_call: TRBV4-1
cdr3_length: 16
d_call: -

cdr3_aa: CASSLLTGTDFSRQYF
cdr3_nt: TGTGCCAGCAGCCTCTTAACCGGGACAGACTTCTCACGGCAGTACTTC
clone_size: few
j_call: TRBJ2-5
v_call: TRBV6-6
cdr3_length: 16
d_call: TRBD1

cdr3_aa: CASSPTPGQQAFF
cdr3_nt: TGTGCCAGCAGCCCAACTCCGGGACAACAAGCTTTCTTT
clone_size: many
j_call: TRBJ1-1
v_call: TRBV4-2
cdr3_length: 13
d_call: -

cdr3_aa: CSASSDRGRVGELFF
cdr3_nt: TGCAGTGCCAGTTCAGACAGGGGGCGGGTCGGGGAGCTGTTTTTT
clone_size: -
j_call: TRBJ2-2
v_call: TRBV20-1
cdr3_length: 15
d_call: TRBD1

cdr3_aa: CSARRSGGGTDTQYF
cdr3_nt: TGCAGTGCTAGACGGTCCGGCGGAGGCACAGATACGCAGTATTTT
clone_size: -
j_call: TRBJ2-3
v_call: TRBV20-1
cdr3_length: 15
d_call: -

cdr3_aa: CASSLVTPQDTQYF
cdr3_nt: TGTGCCAGCAGCTTAGTCACTCCGCAAGATACGCAGTATTTT
clone_size: -
j_call: TRBJ2-3
v_call: TRBV7-2
cdr3_length: 14
d_call: -

cdr3_aa: CASRSLAGIYNEQFF
cdr3_nt: TGTGCCAGCAGATCGCTAGCGGGAATATACAATGAGCAGTTCTTC
clone_size: few
j_call: TRBJ2-1
v_call: TRBV27
cdr3_length: 15
d_call: TRBD2

cdr3_aa: CASSSRRGPVGTDTQYF
cdr3_nt: TGTGCCAGCAGCTCCCGAAGAGGGCCAGTTGGCACAGATACGCAGTATTTT
clone_size: -
j_call: TRBJ2-3
v_call: TRBV13
cdr3_length: 17
d_call: -

cdr3_aa: CASSQGGQGYGGYTF
cdr3_nt: TGTGCCAGCAGCCAAGGCGGACAGGGGTATGGTGGCTACACCTTC
clone_size: -
j_call: TRBJ1-2
v_call: TRBV4-2
cdr3_length: 15
d_call: TRBD1

cdr3_aa: CATSGGANEQFF
cdr3_nt: TGTGCCACCAGTGGAGGGGCTAATGAGCAGTTCTTC
clone_size: -
j_call: TRBJ2-1
v_call: TRBV24-1
cdr3_length: 12
d_call: -

cdr3_aa: CASSWESSSNQPQHF
cdr3_nt: TGTGCCAGCAGTTGGGAAAGTAGTAGCAATCAGCCCCAGCATTTT
clone_size: few
j_call: TRBJ1-5
v_call: TRBV6-6
cdr3_length: 15
d_call: -

cdr3_aa: CASSVGTPDRDTQYF
cdr3_nt: TGCGCCAGCAGCGTCGGGACCCCCGATCGAGATACGCAGTATTTT
clone_size: -
j_call: TRBJ2-3
v_call: TRBV4-1
cdr3_length: 15
d_call: -

cdr3_aa: CASSLTGGNEKLFF
cdr3_nt: TGTGCCAGCAGCTTGACAGGGGGAAATGAAAAACTGTTTTTT
clone_size: few
j_call: TRBJ1-4
v_call: TRBV11-2
cdr3_length: 14
d_call: TRBD1

cdr3_aa: CASSQVEDTYEQYF
cdr3_nt: TGCGCCAGCAGCCAAGTTGAGGATACCTACGAGCAGTACTTC
clone_size: few
j_call: TRBJ2-7
v_call: TRBV4-1
cdr3_length: 14
d_call: -

cdr3_aa: CAISESQRNEQFF
cdr3_nt: TGTGCCATCAGTGAGTCTCAAAGGAATGAGCAGTTCTTC
clone_size: -
j_call: TRBJ2-1
v_call: TRBV10-3
cdr3_length: 13
d_call: -

cdr3_aa: CATSGISGNIQYF
cdr3_nt: TGTGCCACCAGCGGTATTTCTGGCAACATTCAGTACTTC
clone_size: -
j_call: TRBJ2-4
v_call: TRBV15
cdr3_length: 13
d_call: -

cdr3_aa: CASIPVGHSTDTQYF
cdr3_nt: TGTGCCAGCATACCCGTTGGGCATAGCACAGATACGCAGTATTTT
clone_size: -
j_call: TRBJ2-3
v_call: TRBV27
cdr3_length: 15
d_call: -

cdr3_aa: CSALDRLGGETQYF
cdr3_nt: TGCAGTGCTTTAGACAGACTCGGGGGGGAGACCCAGTACTTC
clone_size: -
j_call: TRBJ2-5
v_call: TRBV20-1
cdr3_length: 14
d_call: TRBD2

cdr3_aa: CAISPGLAVTDTQYF
cdr3_nt: TGTGCCATCAGCCCGGGACTAGCGGTGACAGATACGCAGTATTTT
clone_size: many
j_call: TRBJ2-3
v_call: TRBV10-3
cdr3_length: 15
d_call: TRBD2

cdr3_aa: CSAREAGGPLTGELFF
cdr3_nt: TGCAGTGCTAGAGAGGCGGGGGGGCCGTTAACCGGGGAGCTGTTTTTT
clone_size: -
j_call: TRBJ2-2
v_call: TRBV20-1
cdr3_length: 16
d_call: TRBD2

cdr3_aa: CASSPRLAGDLTDTQYF
cdr3_nt: TGTGCCAGCAGCCCTCGACTAGCGGGGGACCTCACAGATACGCAGTATTTT
clone_size: few
j_call: TRBJ2-3
v_call: TRBV9
cdr3_length: 17
d_call: TRBD2

cdr3_aa: CASSQVSLGRAYEQYF
cdr3_nt: TGTGCCAGCAGCCAAGTCTCACTTGGGCGGGCTTACGAGCAGTACTTC
clone_size: -
j_call: TRBJ2-7
v_call: TRBV3-1
cdr3_length: 16
d_call: -

cdr3_aa: CSAGTGKTYEQYF
cdr3_nt: TGCAGTGCCGGGACAGGTAAAACCTACGAGCAGTACTTC
clone_size: many
j_call: TRBJ2-7
v_call: TRBV20-1
cdr3_length: 13
d_call: TRBD1

cdr3_aa: CASSPFGTGGHEQYF
cdr3_nt: TGTGCCAGCAGTCCATTTGGGACAGGGGGTCACGAGCAGTACTTC
clone_size: few
j_call: TRBJ2-7
v_call: TRBV6-5
cdr3_length: 15
d_call: TRBD1

cdr3_aa: CSVRQREDTDTQYF
cdr3_nt: TGCAGCGTCCGTCAGCGGGAGGACACAGATACGCAGTATTTT
clone_size: many
j_call: TRBJ2-3
v_call: TRBV29-1
cdr3_length: 14
d_call: TRBD2

cdr3_aa: CASSKGGSHEQYF
cdr3_nt: TGTGCCAGCAGCAAGGGAGGGTCCCACGAGCAGTACTTC
clone_size: few
j_call: TRBJ2-7
v_call: TRBV5-6
cdr3_length: 13
d_call: TRBD2

cdr3_aa: CSAGYRDWRKVEDTQYF
cdr3_nt: TGCAGCGCAGGGTACCGGGACTGGAGGAAGGTGGAGGATACGCAGTATTTT
clone_size: many
j_call: TRBJ2-3
v_call: TRBV29-1
cdr3_length: 17
d_call: -

cdr3_aa: CASSTRTSGSLDTQYF
cdr3_nt: TGTGCCAGCAGTACCCGGACTAGCGGGAGTCTAGATACGCAGTATTTT
clone_size: once
j_call: TRBJ2-3
v_call: TRBV28
cdr3_length: 16
d_call: TRBD2

cdr3_aa: CSARQGAGELFF
cdr3_nt: TGCAGTGCTAGGCAGGGGGCCGGGGAGCTGTTTTTT
clone_size: few
j_call: TRBJ2-2
v_call: TRBV20-1
cdr3_length: 12
d_call: TRBD1

cdr3_aa: CASSLQQGVSSYNEQFF
cdr3_nt: TGTGCCAGCAGCTTACAACAGGGGGTGAGCTCCTACAATGAGCAGTTCTTC
clone_size: few
j_call: TRBJ2-1
v_call: TRBV7-3
cdr3_length: 17
d_call: TRBD1

cdr3_aa: CSARARVESPLHF
cdr3_nt: TGCAGTGCTAGAGCTCGGGTCGAGTCACCCCTCCACTTT
clone_size: -
j_call: TRBJ1-6
v_call: TRBV20-1
cdr3_length: 13
d_call: -

cdr3_aa: CASSQALAGGRGQWYEQYF
cdr3_nt: TGTGCCAGCAGCCAAGCACTAGCGGGGGGCAGGGGTCAGTGGTACGAGCAGTACTTC
clone_size: few
j_call: TRBJ2-7
v_call: TRBV4-2
cdr3_length: 19
d_call: TRBD2

cdr3_aa: CASSPLPDRGAKNIQYF
cdr3_nt: TGTGCCAGCAGTCCGCTACCCGACAGGGGAGCCAAAAACATTCAGTACTTC
clone_size: -
j_call: TRBJ2-4
v_call: TRBV27
cdr3_length: 17
d_call: TRBD1

cdr3_aa: CASSPRLAGSTDTQYF
cdr3_nt: TGTGCCAGCAGTCCTAGACTAGCGGGGAGCACAGATACGCAGTATTTT
clone_size: many
j_call: TRBJ2-3
v_call: TRBV6-1
cdr3_length: 16
d_call: TRBD2

cdr3_aa: CASSHPVEGRIYGYTF
cdr3_nt: TGTGCCAGCAGTCATCCAGTGGAGGGTCGGATCTATGGCTACACCTTC
clone_size: -
j_call: TRBJ1-2
v_call: TRBV7-9
cdr3_length: 16
d_call: -

cdr3_aa: CSVEGGQGAIYETQYF
cdr3_nt: TGCAGCGTTGAAGGGGGACAGGGGGCGATTTACGAGACCCAGTACTTC
clone_size: few
j_call: TRBJ2-5
v_call: TRBV29-1
cdr3_length: 16
d_call: TRBD1

cdr3_aa: CASSFSQEHTGELFF
cdr3_nt: TGTGCCAGCAGTTTTAGCCAGGAGCACACCGGGGAGCTGTTTTTT
clone_size: -
j_call: TRBJ2-2
v_call: TRBV28
cdr3_length: 15
d_call: -

cdr3_aa: CASSLGDRAKDTQYF
cdr3_nt: TGTGCCAGCAGTTTGGGGGACAGGGCGAAAGATACGCAGTATTTT
clone_size: few
j_call: TRBJ2-3
v_call: TRBV12-3/TRBV12-4
cdr3_length: 15
d_call: TRBD1

cdr3_aa: CASSAAFSSYNEQFF
cdr3_nt: TGTGCCAGCAGCGCCGCCTTTAGCTCCTACAATGAGCAGTTCTTC
clone_size: few
j_call: TRBJ2-1
v_call: TRBV11-3
cdr3_length: 15
d_call: -

cdr3_aa: CASGVPGYEQYF
cdr3_nt: TGTGCCAGCGGAGTTCCGGGATACGAGCAGTACTTC
clone_size: -
j_call: TRBJ2-7
v_call: TRBV28
cdr3_length: 12
d_call: -